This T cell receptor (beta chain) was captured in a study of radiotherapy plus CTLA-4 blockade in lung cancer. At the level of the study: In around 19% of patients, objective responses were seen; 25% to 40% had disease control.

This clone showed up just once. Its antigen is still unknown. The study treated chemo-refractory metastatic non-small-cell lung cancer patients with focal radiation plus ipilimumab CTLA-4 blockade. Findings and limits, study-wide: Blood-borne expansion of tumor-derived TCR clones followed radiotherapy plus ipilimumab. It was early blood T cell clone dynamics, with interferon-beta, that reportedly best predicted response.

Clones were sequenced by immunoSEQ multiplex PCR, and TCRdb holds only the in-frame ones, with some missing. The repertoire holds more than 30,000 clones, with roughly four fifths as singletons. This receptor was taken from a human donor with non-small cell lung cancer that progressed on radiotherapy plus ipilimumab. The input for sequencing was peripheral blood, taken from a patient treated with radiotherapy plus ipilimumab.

CDR3 sequence (DNA): TGTGCCAGCCGACCGGACAGGGGAGCCACCGGGGAGCTGTTTTTT. Protein product: CASRPDRGATGELFF. This sequence joins TRBV11-1 and TRBJ2-2; the match to TRBD1 covers 9 bases. The germline CDR1 and CDR2 sequences are SGHAT and FQDESV (reference sequence). The CDR3 runs to 15 residues. V lost 8 bases to trimming and J lost 4 bases; unmatched junction nucleotides: 8.